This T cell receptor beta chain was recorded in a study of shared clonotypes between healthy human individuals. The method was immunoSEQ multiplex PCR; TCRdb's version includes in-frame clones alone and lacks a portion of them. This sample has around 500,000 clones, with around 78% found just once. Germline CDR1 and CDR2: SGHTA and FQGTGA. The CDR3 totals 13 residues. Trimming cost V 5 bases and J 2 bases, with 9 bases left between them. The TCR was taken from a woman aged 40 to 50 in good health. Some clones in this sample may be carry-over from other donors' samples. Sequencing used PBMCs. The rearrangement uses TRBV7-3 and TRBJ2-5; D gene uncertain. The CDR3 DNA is TGTGCCAGCAGCCTAGGGAATCAAGAGACCCAGTACTTC. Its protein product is CASSLGNQETQYF. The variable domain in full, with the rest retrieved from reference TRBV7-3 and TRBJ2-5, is GAGVSQTPSNKVTEKGKYVELRCDPISGHTALYWYRQSLGQGPEFLIYFQGTGAADDSGLPNDRFFAVRPEGSVSTLKIQRTERGDSAVYLCASSLGNQETQYFGPGTRLLVL.